This T cell receptor beta chain was profiled in a study of blood T cells in healthy people across ages. Study-wide results and caveats: Diversity estimates from one million T cells were considered underestimates. Observed TCR beta diversity per million T cells went down as age went up. This fall followed a roughly linear course with age. Diversity was higher, and naive CD4+ cells more numerous, in long-lived donors than in aged donors.

Using a J-beta primer mix together with a sample-barcoded 5' primer, a second PCR was run for about 6 to 11 cycles. TCRdb re-called the 5' RACE reads through MiXCR, storing one row per CDR3 protein. There are nearly 800,000 distinct CDR3 sequences in the sample; more than 50% occur only once, and 20% to 30% lies in the top ten. V lost 5 bases, J lost 9 bases, and 17 bases stayed unmatched. CDR1 KGHDR and CDR2 SFDVKD come from the germline V gene. The CDR3 sequence is 17 residues long. With regard to this clonotype: No antigen is known for it.

Healthy Caucasian individuals from Russia aged roughly 6 to 90 served as donors. The clonotype comes from a man aged 35 to 55 in good health. V and J are TRBV24-1 and TRBJ2-1, with 8 bases matching TRBD2. Sequencing was carried out using blood. This CDR3 reads CATSGARAGDPFGEQFF. The CDR3, as DNA: TGTGCCACCAGTGGTGCACGAGCGGGAGACCCCTTCGGTGAGCAGTTCTTC.